This T cell receptor (beta chain) stems from a study of T cells in Graves' hyperthyroidism and ophthalmopathy. V was clipped by 4 bases and J by 7 bases, with 10 bases between them. The CDR3 is 12 residues long. Germline loops: CDR1 WNHNN, CDR2 SYGVQD (reference sequence). From RNA transcripts, TCR beta CDR3 regions were amplified. First-round RT-PCR with HTBI primers amplified the TCR CDR3 region. TCRdb redid the calling of the multiplex PCR reads with MiXCR, one entry per CDR3 protein. Counted here are about 550,000 distinct CDR3 sequences, less than 25% occurring once; the ten biggest clones make up approximately 26%.

The receptor comes from a man between 18 and 29 years old with Graves' hyperthyroidism. Sequenced input: blood. The V and J genes are TRBV10-1 and TRBJ1-1; no clear D. CDR3 residues: CASSADRLEAFF. The CDR3 DNA follows: TGCGCCAGCAGTGCTGACCGACTTGAAGCTTTCTTT.